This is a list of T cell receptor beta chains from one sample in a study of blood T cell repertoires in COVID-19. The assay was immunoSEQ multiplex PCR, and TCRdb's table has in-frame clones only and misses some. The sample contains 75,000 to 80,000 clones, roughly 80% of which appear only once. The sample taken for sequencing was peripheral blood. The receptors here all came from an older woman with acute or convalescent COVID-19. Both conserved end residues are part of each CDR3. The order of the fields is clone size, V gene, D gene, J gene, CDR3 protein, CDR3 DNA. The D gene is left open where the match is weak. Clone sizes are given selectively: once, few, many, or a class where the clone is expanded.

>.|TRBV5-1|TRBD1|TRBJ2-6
CASSSGQVEANVLTF
TGCGCCAGCAGCTCCGGACAGGTCGAGGCCAACGTCCTGACTTTC
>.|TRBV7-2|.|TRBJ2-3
CASSLGQGTDTQYF
TGTGCCAGCAGCTTAGGGCAGGGCACAGATACGCAGTATTTT
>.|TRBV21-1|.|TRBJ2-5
CASSKFGGGVRETQYF
TGTGCCAGCAGCAAATTCGGGGGAGGGGTTCGAGAGACCCAGTACTTC
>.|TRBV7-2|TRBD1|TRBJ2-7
CASSPSGQGTYEQYF
TGTGCCAGCAGCCCCTCGGGACAGGGAACCTACGAGCAGTACTTC
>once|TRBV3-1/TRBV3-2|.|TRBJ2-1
CASSHAAYNEQFF
TGTGCCAGCAGCCATGCAGCCTACAATGAGCAGTTCTTC
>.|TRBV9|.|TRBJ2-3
CASSVFPGTSDTQYF
TGTGCCAGCAGCGTTTTTCCCGGGACTTCAGATACGCAGTATTTT
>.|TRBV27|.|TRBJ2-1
CASSLSTGFHLDEQFF
TGTGCCAGCAGTTTATCGACGGGGTTCCATTTAGATGAGCAGTTCTTC
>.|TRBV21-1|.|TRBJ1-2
CASSKGLNRGPGYTF
TGTGCCAGCAGCAAAGGACTTAACAGGGGACCTGGCTACACCTTC
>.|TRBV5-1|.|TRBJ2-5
CASRGGETQYF
TGCGCCAGCCGTGGGGGGGAGACCCAGTACTTC
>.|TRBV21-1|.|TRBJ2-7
CASSNRAGAYRYEQYF
TGTGCCAGCAGCAACCGGGCGGGGGCCTATCGGTACGAGCAGTACTTC
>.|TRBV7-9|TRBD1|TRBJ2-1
CASSWGQGTGNEQFF
TGTGCCAGCAGCTGGGGACAGGGAACGGGAAATGAGCAGTTCTTC
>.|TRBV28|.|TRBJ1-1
CASSPEVNTEAFF
TGTGCCAGCAGCCCTGAGGTGAACACTGAAGCTTTCTTT
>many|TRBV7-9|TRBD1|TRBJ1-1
CASSRQGVGTEAFF
TGTGCCAGCAGCCGACAGGGCGTTGGGACTGAAGCTTTCTTT
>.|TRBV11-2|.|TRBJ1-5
CASSLDQGQPQHF
TGTGCCAGCAGCTTAGATCAGGGTCAGCCCCAGCATTTT
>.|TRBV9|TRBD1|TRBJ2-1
CASSVAGDRYNEQFF
TGTGCCAGCAGCGTAGCTGGGGACAGGTACAATGAGCAGTTCTTC
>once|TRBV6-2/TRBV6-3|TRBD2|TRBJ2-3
CASSYTVAGGPTDTQYF
TGTGCCAGCAGTTACACAGTAGCGGGGGGGCCCACAGATACGCAGTATTTT
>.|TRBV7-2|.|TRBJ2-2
CASRLGTDTGELFF
TGTGCCAGCAGACTCGGGACTGACACCGGGGAGCTGTTTTTT
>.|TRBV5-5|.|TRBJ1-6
CASSLEGLSSYNSPLHF
TGTGCCAGCAGCTTGGAGGGACTCAGCTCCTATAATTCACCCCTCCACTTT
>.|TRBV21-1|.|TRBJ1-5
CASSTQGGGYQPQHF
TGTGCCAGCAGCACCCAGGGTGGGGGGTATCAGCCCCAGCATTTT
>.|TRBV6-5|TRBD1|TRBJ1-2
CASNADRTGGYTF
TGTGCCAGCAACGCGGACAGGACAGGGGGCTACACCTTC
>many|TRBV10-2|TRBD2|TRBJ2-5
CASSRTSGGAYQETQYF
TGCGCCAGCTCTCGGACTAGCGGGGGAGCCTACCAAGAGACCCAGTACTTC
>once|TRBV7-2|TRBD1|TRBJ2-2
CASKRDSNTGELFF
TGTGCCAGCAAACGGGACAGCAACACCGGGGAGCTGTTTTTT
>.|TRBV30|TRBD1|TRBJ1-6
CAWGRQGESSPLHF
TGTGCCTGGGGCCGACAGGGAGAGTCTTCACCCCTCCACTTT
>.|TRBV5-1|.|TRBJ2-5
CASSPGSLVETQYF
TGCGCCAGCAGTCCCGGGTCTCTTGTGGAGACCCAGTACTTC
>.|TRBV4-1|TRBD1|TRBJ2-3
CASSLTGGAGDTQYF
TGCGCCAGCAGCTTGACAGGGGGCGCAGGAGATACGCAGTATTTT
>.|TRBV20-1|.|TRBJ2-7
CGAPLWGEQYF
TGCGGGGCCCCTCTTTGGGGCGAGCAGTACTTC